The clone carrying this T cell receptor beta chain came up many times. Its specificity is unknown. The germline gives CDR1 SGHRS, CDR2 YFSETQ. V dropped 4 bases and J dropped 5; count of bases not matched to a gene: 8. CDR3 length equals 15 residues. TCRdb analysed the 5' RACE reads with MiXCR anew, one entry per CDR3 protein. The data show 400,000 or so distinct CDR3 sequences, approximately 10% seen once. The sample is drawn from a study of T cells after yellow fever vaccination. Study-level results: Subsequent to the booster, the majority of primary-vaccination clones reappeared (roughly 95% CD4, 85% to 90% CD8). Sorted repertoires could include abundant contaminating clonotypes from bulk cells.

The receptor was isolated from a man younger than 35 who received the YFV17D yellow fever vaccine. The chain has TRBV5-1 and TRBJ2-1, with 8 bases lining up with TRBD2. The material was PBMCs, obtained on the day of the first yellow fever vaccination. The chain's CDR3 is CASSLAPSGHNEQFF. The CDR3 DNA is TGCGCCAGCAGCCTGGCCCCTAGCGGGCACAATGAGCAGTTCTTC.